One T cell receptor beta chain is described in this entry. Its target is unknown. Germline V CDR1 and CDR2: LNHDA, SQIVND (reference sequence). The CDR3 spans 16 residues. The V end lost 0 bases, the J end lost 10 bases, and 16 bases lay between the germline ends. Measured with immunoSEQ multiplex PCR; TCRdb has only the in-frame clones, and not every one. The table has 150,000 to 200,000 clones, 80% to 95% seen once. The data derive from a study of T cell responses to AZD1222 COVID-19 vaccine. Findings and caveats of the study: Unmutated variant regions are reportedly targeted by nearly half of spike-specific TCRs.

This specimen was peripheral blood, taken on day 0 of AZD1222 vaccination. This chain connects TRBV19 to TRBJ1-6; perhaps TRBD1 as D (6 bases). The TCR originated in an adult in good health. CDR3 in amino acids: CASSIESGRGWSPLHF. DNA of the CDR3: TGTGCCAGTAGTATAGAATCAGGGAGGGGGTGGTCACCCCTCCACTTT.